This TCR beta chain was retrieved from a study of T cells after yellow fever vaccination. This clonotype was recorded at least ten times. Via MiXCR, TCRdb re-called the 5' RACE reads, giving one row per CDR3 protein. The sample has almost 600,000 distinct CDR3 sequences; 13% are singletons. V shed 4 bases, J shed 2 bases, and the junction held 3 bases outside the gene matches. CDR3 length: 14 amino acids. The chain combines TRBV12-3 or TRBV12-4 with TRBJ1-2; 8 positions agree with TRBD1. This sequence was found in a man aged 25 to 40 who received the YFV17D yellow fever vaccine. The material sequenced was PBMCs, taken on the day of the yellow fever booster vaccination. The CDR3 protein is CASSSQGGNYGYTF. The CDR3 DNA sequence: TGTGCCAGCAGTTCACAGGGGGGGAACTATGGCTACACCTTC.